A selection of T cell receptor beta chains follows, all from one sample in a study of T cells after posttransplantation cyclophosphamide. Generated by immunoSEQ multiplex PCR, the TCRdb table keeps only in-frame clones and is missing some. The table shows roughly 30,000 clones, with approximately 90% occurring only once. What was sequenced was PBMCs. The receptors originated from a woman between 35 and 50 years old with a blood cancer, CMV-positive, and with a related stem cell donor. The CDR3 runs from the conserved cysteine through the conserved F or W. D genes are given only for firm matches. Part of the rows lack a size; the others show once, few, many or a class for expanded clones.

TRBJ2-7 | TRBV27 | TRBD1 | - | TGTGCCAGCAGTTCTAAACCGGGACAGGGTAGGATTCAGTACTTC | CASSSKPGQGRIQYF
TRBJ2-3 | TRBV11-2 | TRBD2 | - | TGTGCCAGCAGCCACGATTGGCCTAGCGGGGGAACAGATACGCAGTATTTT | CASSHDWPSGGTDTQYF
TRBJ2-7 | TRBV5-6 | TRBD1 | - | TGTGCCAGCAGTTCGGACAGGGGGCGCCGGGAGCAGTACTTC | CASSSDRGRREQYF
TRBJ1-1 | TRBV9 | TRBD1 | - | TGTGCCAGCAGCCCCACCGGGACAGGGGACACTGAAGCTTTCTTT | CASSPTGTGDTEAFF
TRBJ1-1 | TRBV19 | TRBD1 | few | TGTGCCAGTAGTATGGGGGACAGGGAAAACGAAGCTTTCTTT | CASSMGDRENEAFF
TRBJ1-3 | TRBV2 | TRBD1 | - | TGTGCCAGCAGTGCGGACAGGGGAAACACCATATATTTT | CASSADRGNTIYF
TRBJ2-7 | TRBV15 | - | - | TGTGCCACCAGCAGAGAACAGGGAGAGTCCTACGAGCAGTACTTC | CATSREQGESYEQYF
TRBJ2-5 | TRBV7-9 | - | - | TGTGCCAGCAGCCGCGAAGAGACCCAGTACTTC | CASSREETQYF
TRBJ1-2 | TRBV4-1 | - | - | TGCGCCAGCAGCCAAGTCTCAGGGGAAGGCTACACCTTC | CASSQVSGEGYTF
TRBJ2-7 | TRBV6-6 | TRBD1 | few | TGTGCCGCCGACAGGGGGGGCTACGAGCAGTACTTC | CAADRGGYEQYF
TRBJ2-3 | TRBV11-3 | TRBD2 | - | TGTGCCAGCAGTAAACTAGCGGGGAGCACAGATACGCAGTATTTT | CASSKLAGSTDTQYF
TRBJ1-4 | TRBV7-9 | - | - | TGTGCCAGCAGCTTGACACGGGGGGGGAATGAAAAACTGTTTTTT | CASSLTRGGNEKLFF
TRBJ2-7 | TRBV18 | TRBD1 | - | TGTGCCAGCTCACAGGGACAGGGATCCTACGAGCAGTACTTC | CASSQGQGSYEQYF
TRBJ2-5 | TRBV6-1 | TRBD2 | - | TGTGCCAGCACCGACGGGACTAGCCTAGAGACCCAGTACTTC | CASTDGTSLETQYF
TRBJ2-1 | TRBV29-1 | TRBD2 | - | TGCAGCGTCGCCGGGACTAGCGGGGTTAATGAGCAGTTCTTC | CSVAGTSGVNEQFF
TRBJ2-1 | TRBV7-2 | - | once | TGTGCCAGCAGCCCCTTGGGGAGGGAGCAGTTCTTC | CASSPLGREQFF
TRBJ1-4 | TRBV4-1 | - | - | TGCGCCAGCAGACAGGAAACAGGCGCAACTAATGAAAAACTGTTTTTT | CASRQETGATNEKLFF
TRBJ2-7 | TRBV6-5 | - | - | TGTGCCAGTTCCCGGACTAGTGTAGGGGGCGAGCAGTACTTC | CASSRTSVGGEQYF
TRBJ1-2 | TRBV4-1 | - | - | TGCGCCAGCAGCCACGGACAGTTTTCAAACTATGGCTACACCTTC | CASSHGQFSNYGYTF
TRBJ2-1 | TRBV7-8 | - | - | TGTGCCAGCAGCTTCCGGGACTCCCTCATCAATGAGCAGTTCTTC | CASSFRDSLINEQFF
TRBJ2-2 | TRBV11-2 | TRBD1 | - | TGTGCCAGCACCCCAGGGGGTTTCGGGGAGCTGTTTTTT | CASTPGGFGELFF
TRBJ2-5 | TRBV28 | TRBD1 | - | TGTGCCAGCAGTTTGGCCGGGACAGGGAGGGGAGAGACCCAGTACTTC | CASSLAGTGRGETQYF
TRBJ1-2 | TRBV6-5 | - | - | TGTGCCAGCAGTGACACCTATGGCTACACCTTC | CASSDTYGYTF
TRBJ1-2 | TRBV2 | - | - | TGTGCCAGCAGTGTAATGGGGGGGGACTATGGCTACACCTTC | CASSVMGGDYGYTF
TRBJ2-2 | TRBV4-1 | - | - | TGCGCCAGCAGCCAACAGGGAGGTGGCGGGGAGCTGTTTTTT | CASSQQGGGGELFF
TRBJ2-5 | TRBV27 | - | - | TGTGCCAGCAGTCCCGGGACTGGTCTTGGGGAGACCCAGTACTTC | CASSPGTGLGETQYF
TRBJ1-2 | TRBV6-1 | - | once | TGTGCCAGCAGTCCCGGGACTTTAGGCTACACCTTC | CASSPGTLGYTF
TRBJ2-1 | TRBV15 | - | - | TGTGCCACCAGCAGGGGTTATAGCATCAGTGAGCAGTTCTTC | CATSRGYSISEQFF
TRBJ2-3 | TRBV27 | - | - | TGTGCCAGCAGTTGGCGGGGTGGAGATACGCAGTATTTT | CASSWRGGDTQYF
TRBJ2-7 | TRBV19 | TRBD1 | - | TGTGCCAGTAGTACTTCCGGGACAGGGACCTACGAGCAGTACTTC | CASSTSGTGTYEQYF
TRBJ2-5 | TRBV5-1 | TRBD1 | - | TGCGCCAGCAGCTTGGCTTGGACAGGGAAAGAGACCCAGTACTTC | CASSLAWTGKETQYF
TRBJ2-2 | TRBV4-2 | TRBD2 | - | TGTGCCAGCAGCCCCGCGGGGGCCGGGGAGCTGTTTTTT | CASSPAGAGELFF
TRBJ1-1 | TRBV6-5 | - | - | TGTGCCAGCAGCCGACAGAGAAACACTGAAGCTTTCTTT | CASSRQRNTEAFF
TRBJ2-5 | TRBV7-6 | - | once | TGTGCCAGCAGCCCAAGGGTGGACAGTGTCCGGGGTGAGACCCAGTACTTC | CASSPRVDSVRGETQYF
TRBJ2-2 | TRBV7-9 | - | - | TGTGCCAGCAGCCGAGGACAGTCCGGGGAGCTGTTTTTT | CASSRGQSGELFF
TRBJ1-2 | TRBV6-5 | - | - | TGTGCCAGCAGTTACGGCCTGGCAGGGGCCCACAGGGGCTACACCTTC | CASSYGLAGAHRGYTF
TRBJ2-1 | TRBV7-3 | TRBD2 | - | TGTGCCAGCAGCTTATGGACTAGCGGGGGCGGCAATGAGCAGTTCTTC | CASSLWTSGGGNEQFF
TRBJ1-3 | TRBV28 | TRBD1 | - | TGTGCCAGCAGCCACAGGGGGCCCGCTGGAAACACCATATATTTT | CASSHRGPAGNTIYF
TRBJ2-7 | TRBV11-3 | TRBD1 | - | TGTGCCAGCAGCCTACAGGGGGCGCAGGGCCACGAGCAGTACTTC | CASSLQGAQGHEQYF
TRBJ1-2 | TRBV15 | - | - | TGTGCCACCAGCGGCGAGGGGGGGGCCTATGATGGCTACACCTTC | CATSGEGGAYDGYTF